What follows describes a single TCR beta chain. This clonotype was counted ten times or more. There is no known antigen for this receptor. The record has no base qualities; no much larger clone is one base away. The CDR3 has 12 amino acids, counting the end cysteine and phenylalanine. Of the read, only the CDR3 DNA is kept; its 36 bases are in frame from base 1. At the junction V is shortened by 5 bases and J by 7 bases, with 11 bases in between. The germline V gene yields MNHNS for CDR1 and SASEGT for CDR2. The data were obtained in a study of T cells in Graves' hyperthyroidism and ophthalmopathy (dated by TCRdb to between 2019 and 2020). Broadly, across the study: Peripheral blood samples were taken at the time of initial diagnosis, prior to any treatment. To identify distinguishing TCR V-J signatures, a discovery cohort of about a hundred patients was used, comprising 43 with Graves' ophthalmopathy and 57 with stable Graves' hyperthyroidism. Prospective prediction of ophthalmopathy was tested in an independent validation cohort consisting of 18 to 20 hyperthyroidism patients and some 17 patients who later progressed to ophthalmopathy. For training and testing, the approximately 97 patients in the discovery cohort were randomly divided in a 7:3 ratio. The study also compared thyroid tissue and blood T-cell repertoires from five or six Graves' hyperthyroidism patients. After blood sampling, hyperthyroidism patients were treated with methimazole at a starting dose of 30 mg daily, and ophthalmopathy patients were treated with high-dose intravenous methylprednisolone. The paper describes TCR Vbeta CDR3 sequencing of around 140 peripheral blood samples, made up of 43 ophthalmopathy patients, more than 70 hyperthyroidism patients and approximately 17 progressor patients. Study-level results and caveats: In cross-validation, a model built on a 13 V-J signature told ophthalmopathy apart from stable hyperthyroidism with under 90% sensitivity and roughly 81% specificity, and in testing the same model reached 80%/75%. Sample size was not statistically predetermined, and investigators were not blinded to group allocation. During validation, the model predicted progression to ophthalmopathy a median of approximately 7 months ahead of onset, with approximately 71% sensitivity and about 72% specificity. Blood samples also contained most of the expanded thyroid clonotypes (frequency above 0.001), which suggests that blood repertoires may reflect thyroid immune responses.

Ophthalmopathy patients had moderately to severely active disease, Clinical Activity Score of at least 3, NOSPECS grade of at least 4, and duration under 3 months. The study excluded patients with uncontrolled infections, other autoimmune diseases, pregnancy or lactation. Diagnoses were based on clinical symptoms, serum thyroxine and TRAb, thyroid ultrasound and orbital computed tomography. PBMCs were separated from 10 ml of fresh peripheral blood using Ficoll-Paque density gradient centrifugation. Total RNA was extracted with Trizol reagent, and quality was checked on an Agilent 2100 Bioanalyzer. Amplification of TCR beta CDR3 regions was carried out from RNA transcripts. The TCR CDR3 was subjected to a first round of RT-PCR using the HTBI primer set and the Qiagen OneStep RT-PCR kit. A second multiplex PCR round built the libraries, followed by size selection and purification. The libraries were sequenced on an Illumina HiSeq2000 using paired-end 100 bp reads. The published analysis was carried out like this. SOAPnuke was used to process the raw data, throwing out any read that contained adapters or uncalled bases, had a mean Phred below 15, or lacked an exact constant-primer or identifier match. COPE v1.2.5 was used to merge high-quality paired reads, and clonotypes were defined as unique nucleotide sequences. Clonotypes were aligned to IMGT TRBV, TRBD and TRBJ reference segments using MiTCR v1.1. Only V-J combinations with frequency above 0.0001, covering about 99% of repertoires, were analysed. The TCS score was defined as F50 (clonal expansion) divided by E x V (chaos), with BLOSUM62-based TCRdist calculated between CDR3 peptides within each V-J. Welch's t-statistics and random forest reduced around 520 V-J features to 13, which were used in a naive Bayes classifier (R e1071). TCRdb took the public reads, trimmed them with fastp at Q25, ran MiXCR for clone calling and kept in-frame beta chains. Each entry merges the rows of one CDR3 protein and shows their most common DNA and genes. For this entry, the V and J calls and clone size follow TCRdb and not the study's own pipeline. In all, the sample holds around 530,000 distinct CDR3 sequences, and approximately 17% of those were seen once. Of the sample, roughly 18% is held by the ten largest clones.

Sequencing input: blood. The V gene is TRBV6-1 and the J gene is TRBJ1-2; matching of 6 bases hints at TRBD1 as the D gene. The receptor was isolated from a woman younger than 35 with Graves' ophthalmopathy. The nucleotide sequence is given as TGTGCCAGCAGTTTAGGGGGTTCTGGCTACACCTTC. The encoded protein is CASSLGGSGYTF.